Shown below are 4 T cell receptor beta chains from a single sample sequenced in a study of CD8 T cells in Susac syndrome. An amount of RNA that ranged from about 0.45 to 1 ug was reverse transcribed with random hexamers. TCRdb re-analysed the immunoSEQ multiplex PCR reads in MiXCR, keeping a single row per CDR3 protein. The sample consists of some 210,000 distinct CDR3 sequences, 94% of them appearing once. The sequenced sample was CD4+ T cells from PBMCs. Every receptor here comes from a human donor with Susac syndrome.

The chain combines TRBV6-2 or TRBV6-3 with TRBJ2-7; 9 bases are shared with TRBD1. The CDR3 sequence is 15 residues long. Looked up from germline, CDR1 is MNHEY and CDR2 is SVGEGT. Trimming took 5 bases from V and 5 from J; bases not matched to a gene: 10. The CDR3 DNA reads TGTGCCAGCAGTAAGTCCCGGACAGGGGTGAACGAGCAGTACTTC. Its protein is CASSKSRTGVNEQYF.

This rearrangement joins TRBV28 to TRBJ1-2; no firm D call. CDR1 is MDHEN and CDR2 is SYDVKM in the germline V gene. This CDR3 contains 13 residues. V was cut by 3 bases and J by 2 bases, with 7 bases left in between. CDR3 in amino acids: CASSFPRNYGYTF. CDR3 bases: TGTGCCAGCAGTTTCCCCAGGAACTATGGCTACACCTTC.

This chain links TRBV6-5 with TRBJ2-1, with a tentative D call TRBD2 (6 bases). CDR3 size: 16 residues. Looked up from germline, CDR1 is MNHEY and CDR2 is SVGAGI. V was pared by 4 bases and J by 9 bases, with 22 bases between. CDR3 protein: CASSSGGAGGIIEQFF. The CDR3 DNA follows: TGTGCCAGCAGTTCAGGCGGGGCAGGTGGGATTATTGAGCAGTTCTTC.

The CDR3 sequence is CASSRDRDRGTYEQYF. CDR3 DNA: TGCGCCAGCAGCCGGGACCGGGACAGGGGCACCTACGAGCAGTACTTC. The chain carries TRBV5-1 and TRBJ2-7, with 10 bases identical to TRBD1. The CDR3 has 16 amino acids. With 4 bases clipped from V and 2 bases from J, the junction kept 9 bases outside the gene matches. Germline V CDR1 and CDR2: SGHRS, YFSETQ.